This T cell receptor (beta chain) was observed in a study of technical replicates of blood from a few donors. The germline CDR1 and CDR2 sequences are ENHRY and SYGVKD. The CDR3 consists of 15 residues. Trimming removed 4 bases from V and 1 base from J; junction bases left unmatched: 3. Here immunoSEQ multiplex PCR was the method, and the copy in TCRdb shows in-frame clones only, minus some. This table has 95,000 to 100,000 clones, nearly 96% appearing once. This chain uses TRBV10-3 with TRBJ2-5, with 10 positions matching TRBD1. The specimen was T cells isolated from PBMCs. The source of this sequence is a human donor in good health. CDR3 sequence reads: CAISGDRGRQETQYF. The CDR3, as DNA: TGTGCCATCAGTGGGGACAGGGGACGCCAAGAGACCCAGTACTTC.